These T cell receptor beta chains were read from a single sample in a study of blood T cell repertoires in COVID-19. TCRdb's copy holds only in-frame clones and misses some; the assay was immunoSEQ multiplex PCR. The sample lists 65,000 to 75,000 clones, about 80% occurring once. The sequenced material came from peripheral blood. These receptors all stem from an older man with acute or convalescent COVID-19. The conserved cysteine and the conserved F or W are not part of the CDR3 here. Part of the rows lack a size; the others show once, few, many or a class for expanded clones.

length,J,V,size,CDR3
11,TRBJ1-6,TRBV12-3/TRBV12-4,once,ASSLTDNSPLH
14,TRBJ1-1,TRBV28,.,ASSSAGTVSGTEAF
12,TRBJ2-2,TRBV5-1,.,ASSTELNTGELF
10,TRBJ1-4,TRBV29-1,.,SAGTGREKLF
10,TRBJ1-6,TRBV5-1,few,ASSLGTGSLH
14,TRBJ2-3,TRBV9,.,ASSVGLAGGTDTQY
13,TRBJ1-1,TRBV7-9,.,ASSLEGTGGTEAF
13,TRBJ2-7,TRBV7-8,once,ASSLEGTGIYEQY
18,TRBJ1-6,TRBV4-3,.,ASSQEQTGGGRAYNSPLH
13,TRBJ1-2,TRBV6-1,.,ASSEWGQGAYGYT
10,TRBJ1-1,TRBV5-5,few,ASSWTGEEAF
13,TRBJ1-2,TRBV6-5,few,ASSYQTGEGYGYT
11,TRBJ1-4,TRBV7-9,once,ASSEGQGVKLF
10,TRBJ2-1,TRBV19,.,ASSISANEQF
13,TRBJ2-1,TRBV7-2,.,ASSLAGTGLDEQF
13,TRBJ2-1,TRBV28,.,ASSSAIAGGFEQF
13,TRBJ2-1,TRBV11-3,.,ASSIGTGKLYEQF
15,TRBJ2-1,TRBV19,.,ASSRPGTGSSYNEQF
12,TRBJ2-1,TRBV10-3,.,AIKNSGGANEQF
12,TRBJ1-3,TRBV28,.,ASSLTGGGNTIY
13,TRBJ1-4,TRBV7-2,.,ASSSVGGSNEKLF
12,TRBJ1-5,TRBV6-5,few,ASSTDRGNQPQH
14,TRBJ1-4,TRBV5-4,.,ASSLAGAGVIEKLF
16,TRBJ1-1,TRBV19,once,PSTQQPGGTGGFTEAF